Listed below are T cell receptor beta chains from one sample, sequenced in a study of cytomegalovirus exposure and HLA in healthy donors. The repertoire was sequenced with immunoSEQ multiplex PCR; TCRdb's copy has only in-frame clones and lacks some. The sample lists fewer than 200,000 clones; 80% were seen once. The sequenced sample consisted of PBMCs. The source of these receptors is a woman aged 50 to 60 in good health and CMV-seropositive. CDR3s include the opening cysteine and the closing phenylalanine or tryptophan. Fields, in order: CDR3 DNA, CDR3 protein, V gene, clone size, D gene, J gene. D genes are given only for firm matches. Size tells how often a clone was seen (once, few, many) or the class of an expanded clone, and some rows leave it out.

TGCGCCAGCAGCCGTGGACAGGGATTGAACACTGAAGCTTTCTTT	CASSRGQGLNTEAFF	TRBV4-3	-	TRBD1	TRBJ1-1
TGCGCCAGCAGCCAAGATGGGCCGTCTTCCTACGAGCAGTACTTC	CASSQDGPSSYEQYF	TRBV4-1	-	-	TRBJ2-7
TGTGCCAGCAGCGTCGAACAGGGCGCTGAAGCTTTCTTT	CASSVEQGAEAFF	TRBV9	-	-	TRBJ1-1
TGTGCCAGCTCACATGGACAGGGTAGCGATACGCAGTATTTT	CASSHGQGSDTQYF	TRBV18	-	TRBD1	TRBJ2-3
TGTGCCACCAGGACAGCCACCGGGGAGCTGTTTTTT	CATRTATGELFF	TRBV6-4	-	-	TRBJ2-2
TGTGCCAGTACCAGGGGCCAGTTAAATGAAAAACTGTTTTTT	CASTRGQLNEKLFF	TRBV19	-	-	TRBJ1-4
TGTGCCAGCAGCGGAAGGACAGGGGTAAACACCATATATTTT	CASSGRTGVNTIYF	TRBV7-9	-	TRBD1	TRBJ1-3
TGTGCCAGCTCAGAGAGACAGGGGAGAAACATTCAGTACTTC	CASSERQGRNIQYF	TRBV18	-	TRBD1	TRBJ2-4
TGTGCCAGCTCACTCAACGAGGTAATGGCCGCATACAATGAGCAGTTCTTC	CASSLNEVMAAYNEQFF	TRBV18	-	-	TRBJ2-1
TGCGCCAGCAGCCAAGATCGCGGGACTAGGGGAACAGATACGCAGTATTTT	CASSQDRGTRGTDTQYF	TRBV4-3	few	TRBD2	TRBJ2-3
TGTGCCAGCAGCCAAGGTCCCTGGACTAGCAAGGTTACGCAGTATTTT	CASSQGPWTSKVTQYF	TRBV14	-	TRBD2	TRBJ2-3
TGCGCCAGCAGCCAAGAGCCTAGGACAGACTATGGCTACACCTTC	CASSQEPRTDYGYTF	TRBV4-1	-	-	TRBJ1-2
TGTGCCAGCAGCCCCCATCGTCTAGCGGGGAACACCGGGGAGCTGTTTTTT	CASSPHRLAGNTGELFF	TRBV7-6	-	TRBD2	TRBJ2-2
TGTGCCAGCAGCCTCTCCCCTCCGGGGAACACCATATATTTT	CASSLSPPGNTIYF	TRBV27	-	-	TRBJ1-3
TGTGCCAGCAGTTTAAGGGCCGGGGGGGGAACGACTAATGAAAAACTGTTTTTT	CASSLRAGGGTTNEKLFF	TRBV27	-	-	TRBJ1-4
TGTGCCACCAGCAGGAGCCCCGAGACCCAGTACTTC	CATSRSPETQYF	TRBV15	-	-	TRBJ2-5
TGTGCCAGCAGGGTAGACAGGGGAAACACTGAAGCTTTCTTT	CASRVDRGNTEAFF	TRBV6-1	-	TRBD1	TRBJ1-1
TGTGCTAGCAGCCCCACCGGACTAGCGGGGGGGGGAGAGACCCAGTACTTC	CASSPTGLAGGGETQYF	TRBV7-7	-	TRBD2	TRBJ2-5
TGTGCCAGCAGGGAGGTGGATTCACCCCTCCACTTT	CASREVDSPLHF	TRBV28	-	-	TRBJ1-6
TGTGCCAGCAGCAGGGGGCGATACAATGAGCAGTTCTTC	CASSRGRYNEQFF	TRBV7-3	-	TRBD1	TRBJ2-1
TGTGCCAGTAGTTCACTAGCGGGGGACCACCGCACAGATACGCAGTATTTT	CASSSLAGDHRTDTQYF	TRBV19	few	TRBD2	TRBJ2-3
TGTGCCTGGAGCCGGGGTTCGAGCACTGAAGCTTTCTTT	CAWSRGSSTEAFF	TRBV30	-	-	TRBJ1-1